This T cell receptor beta chain is from a study of regulatory T cells in long-lasting Graves disease. The time point here: persistent/refractory GD, antithyroid drugs over 5 years with positive TRAb. Isolated PBMC RNA provided the starting material for the TCR library. Both iRepertoire HTBI primers and Arm-PCR of CDR3 regions were used to build the TCR beta libraries. TCRdb itself ran the multiplex PCR reads through MiXCR, one entry per CDR3 protein. The repertoire holds over 650,000 distinct CDR3 sequences, with approximately 31% as singletons. The V gene lost 2 bases and the J gene lost 7 bases, with 15 bases spanning the gap. Germline loops: CDR1 LGHDT, CDR2 YNNKEL (reference sequence). This CDR3 is 16 amino acids long.

The starting material was peripheral blood mononuclear cells (PBMCs), obtained when the disease was refractory, from a patient treated with antithyroid drugs. The chain links TRBV3-1 to TRBJ1-6; D not resolved. This receptor was obtained from a female donor with Graves disease. CDR3 residues: CASSQSSGIGNSPLHF. CDR3 in DNA: TGTGCCAGCAGCCAAAGCTCGGGGATCGGAAATTCACCCCTCCACTTT. The full variable domain, in which reference TRBV3-1 and TRBJ1-6 provide the parts outside the CDR3, is DTAVSQTPKYLVTQMGNDKSIKCEQNLGHDTMYWYKQDSKKFLKIMFSYNNKELIINETVPNRFSPKSPDKAHLNLHINSLELGDSAVYFCASSQSSGIGNSPLHFGNGTRLTVT.